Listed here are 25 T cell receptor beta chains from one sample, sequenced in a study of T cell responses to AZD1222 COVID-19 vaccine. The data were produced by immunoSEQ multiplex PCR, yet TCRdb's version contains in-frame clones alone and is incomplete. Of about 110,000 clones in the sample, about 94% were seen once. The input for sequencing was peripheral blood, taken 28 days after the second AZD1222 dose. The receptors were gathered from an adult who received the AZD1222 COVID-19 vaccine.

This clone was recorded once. CDR3 sequence: CASSQDPVGAWWLEQYF. The CDR3 nucleotides read TGTGCCAGCAGCCAAGATCCTGTGGGGGCGTGGTGGTTGGAGCAGTACTTC. The chain couples TRBV3-1 (or the pseudogene TRBV3-2) to TRBJ2-7, with D tentatively TRBD1 (6 bases). This CDR3 has 17 residues. V was clipped by 0 bases and J by 7 bases, with 22 bases between them. Germline lookup yields CDR1 LGHDT and CDR2 YNNKEL (reference sequence).

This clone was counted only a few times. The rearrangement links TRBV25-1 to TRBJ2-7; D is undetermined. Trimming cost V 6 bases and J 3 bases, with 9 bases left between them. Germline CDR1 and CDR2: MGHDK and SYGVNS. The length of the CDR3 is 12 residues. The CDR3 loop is CASRFDRYEQYF. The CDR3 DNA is TGTGCCAGCAGATTTGACCGCTACGAGCAGTACTTC.

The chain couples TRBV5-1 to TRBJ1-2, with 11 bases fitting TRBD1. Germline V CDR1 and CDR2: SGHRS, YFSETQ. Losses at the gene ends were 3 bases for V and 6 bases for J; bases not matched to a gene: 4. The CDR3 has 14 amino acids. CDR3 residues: CASSSEGQGDGYTF. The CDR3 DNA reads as TGCGCCAGCAGCTCGGAGGGACAGGGGGATGGCTACACCTTC.

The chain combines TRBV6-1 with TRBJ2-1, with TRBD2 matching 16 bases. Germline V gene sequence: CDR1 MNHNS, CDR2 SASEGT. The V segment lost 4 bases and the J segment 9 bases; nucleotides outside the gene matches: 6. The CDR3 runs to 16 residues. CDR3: CASSGGLAGGFSEQFF. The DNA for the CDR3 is TGTGCCAGCAGTGGGGGACTAGCGGGAGGGTTCAGTGAGCAGTTCTTC.

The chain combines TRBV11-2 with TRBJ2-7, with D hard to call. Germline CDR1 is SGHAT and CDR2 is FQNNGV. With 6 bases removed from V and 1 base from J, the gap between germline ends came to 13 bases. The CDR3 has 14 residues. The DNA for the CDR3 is TGTGCCAGCAGTTTCCGACGGAGATCCTACGAGCAGTACTTC. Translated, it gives CASSFRRRSYEQYF.

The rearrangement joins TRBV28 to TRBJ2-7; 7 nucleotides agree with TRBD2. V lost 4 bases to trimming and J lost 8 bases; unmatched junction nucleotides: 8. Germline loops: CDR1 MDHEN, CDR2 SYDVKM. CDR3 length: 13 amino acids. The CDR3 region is CASSSPGGSKQYF. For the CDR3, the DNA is TGTGCCAGCAGTTCGCCGGGAGGAAGTAAGCAGTACTTC. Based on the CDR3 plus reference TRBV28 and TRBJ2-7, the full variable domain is DVKVTQSSRYLVKRTGEKVFLECVQDMDHENMFWYRQDPGLGLRLIYFSYDVKMKEKGDIPEGYSVSREKKERFSLILESASTNQTSMYLCASSSPGGSKQYFGPGTRLTVT.

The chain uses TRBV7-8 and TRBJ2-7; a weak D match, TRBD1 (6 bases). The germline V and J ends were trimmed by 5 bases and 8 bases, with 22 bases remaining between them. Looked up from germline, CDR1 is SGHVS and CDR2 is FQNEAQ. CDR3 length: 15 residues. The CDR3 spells CASSPRTDSGDQQYF. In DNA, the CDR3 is TGTGCCAGCAGCCCCCGCACGGACAGTGGGGACCAGCAGTACTTC.

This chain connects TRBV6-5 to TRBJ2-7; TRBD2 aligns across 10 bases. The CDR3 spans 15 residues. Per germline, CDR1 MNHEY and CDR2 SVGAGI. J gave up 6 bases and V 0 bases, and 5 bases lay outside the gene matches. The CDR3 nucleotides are TGTGCCAGCAGTTACTCGCTTAGCGGGGGGTTCGAGCAGTACTTC. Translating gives CASSYSLSGGFEQYF.

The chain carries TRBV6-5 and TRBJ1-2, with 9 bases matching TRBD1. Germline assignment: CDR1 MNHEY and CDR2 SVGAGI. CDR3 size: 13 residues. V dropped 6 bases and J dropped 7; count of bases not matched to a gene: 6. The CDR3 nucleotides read TGTGCCAGCAGGGCAACAGGGGGCAGTGGCTACACCTTC. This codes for CASRATGGSGYTF.

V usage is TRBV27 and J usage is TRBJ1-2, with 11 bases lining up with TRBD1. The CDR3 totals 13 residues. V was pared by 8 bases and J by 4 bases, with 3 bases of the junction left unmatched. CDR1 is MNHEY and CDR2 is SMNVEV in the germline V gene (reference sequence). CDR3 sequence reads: CASGDRGIYGYTF. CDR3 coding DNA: TGTGCCAGCGGGGACAGGGGGATCTATGGCTACACCTTC.

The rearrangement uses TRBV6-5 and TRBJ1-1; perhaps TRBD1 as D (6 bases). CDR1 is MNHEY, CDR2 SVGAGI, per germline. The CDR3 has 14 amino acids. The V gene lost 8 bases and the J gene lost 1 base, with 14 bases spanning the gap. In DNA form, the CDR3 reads TGTGCCAGCCTGGGGGGCCCCCGGAACACTGAAGCTTTCTTT. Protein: CASLGGPRNTEAFF.

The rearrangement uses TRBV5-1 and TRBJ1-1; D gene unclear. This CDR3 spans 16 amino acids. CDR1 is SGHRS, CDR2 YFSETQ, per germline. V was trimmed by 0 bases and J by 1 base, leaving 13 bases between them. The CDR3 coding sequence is TGCGCCAGCAGCTTGGTCCCGGTTCTTAGGAACACTGAAGCTTTCTTT. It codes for CASSLVPVLRNTEAFF. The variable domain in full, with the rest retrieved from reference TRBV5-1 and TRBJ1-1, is KAGVTQTPRYLIKTRGQQVTLSCSPISGHRSVSWYQQTPGQGLQFLFEYFSETQRNKGNFPGRFSGRQFSNSRSEMNVSTLELGDSALYLCASSLVPVLRNTEAFFGQGTRLTVV.

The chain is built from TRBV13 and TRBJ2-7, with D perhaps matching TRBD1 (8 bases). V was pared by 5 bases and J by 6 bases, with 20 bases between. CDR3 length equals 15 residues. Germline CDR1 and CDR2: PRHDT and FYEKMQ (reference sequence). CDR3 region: CASSQPTGEGSEQYF. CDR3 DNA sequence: TGTGCCAGCAGCCAACCGACAGGGGAGGGAAGCGAGCAGTACTTC.

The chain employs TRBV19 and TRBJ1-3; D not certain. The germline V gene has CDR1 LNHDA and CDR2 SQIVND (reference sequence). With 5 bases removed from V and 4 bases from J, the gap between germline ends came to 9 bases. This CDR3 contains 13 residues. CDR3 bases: TGTGCCAGTAGTGCTCAACGAGGAAACACCATATATTTT. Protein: CASSAQRGNTIYF.

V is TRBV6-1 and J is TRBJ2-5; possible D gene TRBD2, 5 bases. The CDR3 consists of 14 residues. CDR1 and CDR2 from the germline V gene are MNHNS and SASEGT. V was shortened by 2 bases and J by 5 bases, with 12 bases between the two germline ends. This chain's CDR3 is CASSELIARETQYF. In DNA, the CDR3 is TGTGCCAGCAGTGAACTAATAGCGCGGGAGACCCAGTACTTC.

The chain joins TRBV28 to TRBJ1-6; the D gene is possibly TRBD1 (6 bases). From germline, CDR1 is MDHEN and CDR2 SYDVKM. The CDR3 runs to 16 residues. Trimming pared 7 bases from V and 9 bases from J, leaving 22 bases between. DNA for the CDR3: TGTGCCAGCACCTCAGGCGGGGGCGCTCTAACTTCACCCCTCCACTTT. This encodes CASTSGGGALTSPLHF.

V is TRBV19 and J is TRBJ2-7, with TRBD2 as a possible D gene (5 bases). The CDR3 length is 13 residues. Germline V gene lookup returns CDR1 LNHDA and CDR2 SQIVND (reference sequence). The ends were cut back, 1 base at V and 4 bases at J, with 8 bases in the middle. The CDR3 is CASSIVGGYEQYF. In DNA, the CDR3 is TGTGCCAGTAGTATAGTAGGAGGTTACGAGCAGTACTTC.

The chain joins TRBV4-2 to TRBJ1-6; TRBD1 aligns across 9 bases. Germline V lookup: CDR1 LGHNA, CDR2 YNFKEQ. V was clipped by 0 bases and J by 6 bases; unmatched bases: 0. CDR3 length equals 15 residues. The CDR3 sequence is CASSQEGQGNSPLHF. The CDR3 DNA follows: TGTGCCAGCAGCCAAGAGGGACAGGGTAATTCACCCCTCCACTTT.

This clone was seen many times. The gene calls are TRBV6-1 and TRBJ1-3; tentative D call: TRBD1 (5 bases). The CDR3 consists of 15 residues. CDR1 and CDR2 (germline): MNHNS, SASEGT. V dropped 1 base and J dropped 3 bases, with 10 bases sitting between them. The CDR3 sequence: CASSEEHGGGNTIYF. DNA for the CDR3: TGTGCCAGCAGTGAAGAGCACGGGGGTGGAAACACCATATATTTT.

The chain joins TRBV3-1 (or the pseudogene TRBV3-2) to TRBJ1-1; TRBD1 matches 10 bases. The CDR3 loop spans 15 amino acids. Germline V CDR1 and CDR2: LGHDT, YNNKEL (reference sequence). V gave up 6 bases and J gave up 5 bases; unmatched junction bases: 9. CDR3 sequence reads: CASRRKGTGVTEAFF. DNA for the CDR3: TGTGCCAGCAGACGAAAAGGGACAGGGGTAACTGAAGCTTTCTTT.

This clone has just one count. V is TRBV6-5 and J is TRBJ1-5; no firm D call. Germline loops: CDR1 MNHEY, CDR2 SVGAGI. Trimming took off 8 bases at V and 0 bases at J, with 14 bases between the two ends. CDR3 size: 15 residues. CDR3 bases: TGTGCCAGCTCGGTGACCCCGTATAGCAATCAGCCCCAGCATTTT. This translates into CASSVTPYSNQPQHF.

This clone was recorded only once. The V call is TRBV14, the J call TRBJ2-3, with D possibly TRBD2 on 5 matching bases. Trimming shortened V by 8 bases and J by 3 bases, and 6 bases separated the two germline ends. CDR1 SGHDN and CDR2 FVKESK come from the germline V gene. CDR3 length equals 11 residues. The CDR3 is CASGLTDTQYF. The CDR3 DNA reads TGTGCCAGCGGACTTACAGATACGCAGTATTTT.

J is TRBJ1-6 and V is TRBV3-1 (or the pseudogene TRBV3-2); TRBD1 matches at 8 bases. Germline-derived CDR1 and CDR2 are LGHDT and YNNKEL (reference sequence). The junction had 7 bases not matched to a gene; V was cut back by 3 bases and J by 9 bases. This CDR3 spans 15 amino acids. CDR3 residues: CASSHHDRGGSPLHF. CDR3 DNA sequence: TGTGCCAGCAGCCACCACGACAGGGGTGGTTCACCCCTCCACTTT.

This CDR3 is CASSLNRDSTLFF. CDR3 nucleotides: TGTGCCAGCAGCCTTAACAGGGACAGTACACTGTTTTTT. The chain has TRBV7-9 and TRBJ1-4; 7 bases align to TRBD1. This CDR3 is built from 13 residues. Germline V lookup: CDR1 SEHNR, CDR2 FQNEAQ (reference sequence). V lost 5 bases, J lost 13 bases, and 10 bases stayed unmatched.

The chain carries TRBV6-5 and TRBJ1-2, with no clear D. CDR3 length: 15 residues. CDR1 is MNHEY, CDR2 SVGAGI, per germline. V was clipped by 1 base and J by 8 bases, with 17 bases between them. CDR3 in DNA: TGTGCCAGCAGTTACTTCTTGGGTTATGGGGAGGGCTACACCTTC. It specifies CASSYFLGYGEGYTF.